This T cell receptor beta chain was identified in a study of post-analysis software for immune sequencing data. This CDR3 comprises 14 residues. Trimming took 10 bases from V and 4 from J, leaving 17 bases between them. CDR1 is MGHDK, CDR2 SYGVNS, per germline. Study-wide results and limits: Controls showed significantly higher normalized Chao1 diversity than did multiple sclerosis patients. When patients were compared with controls, four or five TRBV segments were more frequent, TRBV5-6, TRBV5-1 and TRBV20-1 among them.

Libraries were made from TCR beta cDNA, and they carried unique molecular identifiers. The authors obtained roughly 500,000 cDNA molecules from approximately 0.95 to 9.8 million T cells. Each CDR3 protein is one row after TCRdb ran MiXCR on the PCR reads. The sample lists fewer than 550,000 distinct CDR3 sequences; approximately 34% were seen once. This clonotype was counted a few times. Its antigen is undetermined. The chain links TRBV25-1 to TRBJ2-1; D unresolved. The sequencing sample was made of blood. This TCR was recovered from a girl aged 2 to 17 with multiple sclerosis. CDR3 amino acids: CATSMRNRYNEQFF. CDR3 bases: TGTGCCACCAGCATGAGAAACAGATACAATGAGCAGTTCTTC.